This T cell receptor beta chain was documented in a study of CD8 T cells in ankylosing spondylitis. Study-wide results and caveats: Apparently characteristic of ankylosing spondylitis blood was a TCR beta motif (eight highly homologous variants). Disease-linked clones proved CD8+ and comparatively uncommon in peripheral blood.

J gave up 0 bases and V 1 base, and 4 bases lay outside the gene matches. From germline, CDR1 is LGHNA and CDR2 YSLEER. The CDR3 extends over 17 amino acids. Researchers built TCR beta libraries using quantitative 5'-RACE with molecular barcodes. TCRdb analysed the 5' RACE reads with MiXCR anew, one entry per CDR3 protein. Among around 490,000 distinct CDR3 sequences listed, roughly 5.2% were seen once. This clonotype was seen a handful of times. Antigen: not known. This TCR was recovered from a male donor with ankylosing spondylitis. The chain uses TRBV4-3 and TRBJ2-5, with 11 bases fitting TRBD2. The sequencing sample was made of blood, either unsorted or a sorted T cell fraction (not recorded which). The CDR3 region is CASSQGLAGGYQETQYF. The CDR3 bases are TGCGCCAGCAGCCAAGGGCTAGCGGGGGGATACCAAGAGACCCAGTACTTC.